One and the same sample provided the 15 T cell receptor beta chains below, sequenced in a study of shared clonotypes between healthy human individuals. Profiled with immunoSEQ multiplex PCR; TCRdb holds only in-frame clones, not every one. Of around 500,000 clones in the sample, roughly 80% were seen once. The sample was PBMCs. The receptors were sampled from a woman between 35 and 50 years old in good health. Some clones in this sample may be carry-over from other donors' samples.

The chain is built from TRBV5-1 and TRBJ2-1; no definite D call. The germline gives CDR1 SGHRS, CDR2 YFSETQ. With 0 bases removed from V and 9 bases from J, the gap between germline ends came to 16 bases. The CDR3 has 15 amino acids. The CDR3 spells CASSLVLQPGGEQFF. As DNA, the CDR3 is TGCGCCAGCAGCTTGGTACTTCAGCCAGGTGGTGAGCAGTTCTTC.

CDR3 nucleotide sequence: TGCGCCAGCAGCCAAGAGACGAGGGGTTACAACACTGAAGCTTTCTTT. This translates into CASSQETRGYNTEAFF. The chain combines TRBV4-3 with TRBJ1-1; possibly TRBD1 for D (5 bases). The CDR3 spans 16 residues. CDR1 LGHNA and CDR2 YSLEER come from the germline V gene. V lost 0 bases and J 2 bases, leaving 13 bases between the germline ends.

This clone was recorded once. This sequence joins TRBV10-3 and TRBJ1-5, with 7 bases that match TRBD1. There are 18 residues in the CDR3. With 6 bases clipped from V and 0 bases from J, the junction kept 14 bases outside the gene matches. Germline-derived CDR1 and CDR2 are ENHRY and SYGVKD. In DNA, the CDR3 is TGTGCCATCAGCCCGGACAGGCGCGCCTCTTATAGCAATCAGCCCCAGCATTTT. It codes for CAISPDRRASYSNQPQHF.

The rearrangement links TRBV19 to TRBJ2-1, with D possibly matching TRBD1 (6 bases). The germline CDR1 and CDR2 sequences are LNHDA and SQIVND (reference sequence). The V and J ends lost 3 bases and 9 bases respectively, with 15 bases between them. This CDR3 has 14 amino acids. The CDR3 nucleotides are TGTGCCAGTAGTATCTGGCAGGGGCGGAGTGAGCAGTTCTTC. It translates to CASSIWQGRSEQFF.

The chain's CDR3 is CASSSSVASQYTDTQYF. DNA of the CDR3: TGTGCCAGCAGCTCCTCAGTAGCGAGCCAATACACAGATACGCAGTATTTT. The chain links TRBV13 to TRBJ2-3, with a tentative D call TRBD2 (5 bases). Looked up from germline, CDR1 is PRHDT and CDR2 is FYEKMQ (reference sequence). V lost 4 bases to trimming and J lost 2 bases, with 19 bases between them. The CDR3 spans 17 residues.

The chain employs TRBV9 and TRBJ1-3; D is ambiguous. Germline V gives CDR1 SGDLS, CDR2 YYNGEE. The V and J ends lost 3 bases and 4 bases respectively, with 2 bases between them. The CDR3 is 11 amino acids. CDR3 coding DNA: TGTGCCAGCAGCGAAGGAAACACCATATATTTT. Amino acid sequence: CASSEGNTIYF.

The V and J genes are TRBV5-4 and TRBJ2-3, with a weak D call TRBD2 (6 bases). Between the trimmed V and J ends, which lost 4 bases and 0 bases, there was a span of 15 bases. The CDR3 runs 16 residues. Per germline, CDR1 SGHNT and CDR2 YYREEE (reference sequence). The CDR3 DNA follows: TGTGCCAGCAGCCCGGGCGGGGCGTTGAGCACAGATACGCAGTATTTT. This sequence encodes CASSPGGALSTDTQYF.

This clone was seen more than once but under ten times. The V gene is TRBV27, the J gene TRBJ2-7, with unresolved D. Germline V lookup: CDR1 MNHEY, CDR2 SMNVEV (reference sequence). The CDR3 is made up of 10 amino acids. V lost 6 bases and J lost 3, with 3 bases in between. CDR3 DNA sequence: TGTGCCAGCAGGGTCTACGAGCAGTACTTC. Amino acid sequence: CASRVYEQYF.

V and J are TRBV2 and TRBJ2-5, with 8 bases that match TRBD1. Germline values: CDR1 SNHLY, CDR2 FYNNEI. J gave up 1 base and V 1 base, and 2 bases lay outside the gene matches. The CDR3 spans 15 residues. The CDR3 DNA reads as TGTGCCAGCAGTGAAGGGACAGGGCCCCAAGAGACCCAGTACTTC. Protein product: CASSEGTGPQETQYF.

V and J are TRBV7-7 and TRBJ2-5, with D perhaps assigned TRBD1 or TRBD2 (5 bases each). From germline, CDR1 is SSHAT and CDR2 FNYEAQ (reference sequence). Trimming removed 5 bases at V and 5 bases at J, with 24 bases between. This CDR3 spans 17 amino acids. This chain's CDR3 is CASSPGEGLWGDETQYF. DNA of the CDR3: TGTGCCAGCAGCCCAGGAGAGGGGCTTTGGGGAGATGAGACCCAGTACTTC.

The chain carries TRBV7-9 and TRBJ1-4, with D unresolved. Germline V gene data show CDR1 as SEHNR and CDR2 as FQNEAQ (reference sequence). The V end lost 6 bases, the J end lost 10 bases, and 21 bases lay between the germline ends. This CDR3 spans 15 amino acids. In nucleotides, the CDR3 is TGTGCCAGCAGATCCCGTGGGAACCGAGGGAGAAAACTGTTTTTT. Translating gives CASRSRGNRGRKLFF.

V and J are TRBV5-1 and TRBJ2-2; D call uncertain. Germline CDR1 reads SGHRS; CDR2 reads YFSETQ. Deletions cut 0 bases from V and 0 bases from J, with 9 bases between. CDR3 length: 16 residues. CDR3 bases: TGCGCCAGCAGCTTGGGACGCGTCGCGAACACCGGGGAGCTGTTTTTT. The encoded protein is CASSLGRVANTGELFF. The entire variable domain, with the rest obtained from reference TRBV5-1 and TRBJ2-2, is as follows: KAGVTQTPRYLIKTRGQQVTLSCSPISGHRSVSWYQQTPGQGLQFLFEYFSETQRNKGNFPGRFSGRQFSNSRSEMNVSTLELGDSALYLCASSLGRVANTGELFFGEGSRLTVL.

This clone was seen more than once but under ten times. The rearrangement uses TRBV6-5 and TRBJ1-2; D not resolved. This CDR3 has 15 residues. Trimming cost V 3 bases and J 6 bases, with 17 bases left between them. The germline V gene encodes CDR1 MNHEY and CDR2 SVGAGI. The CDR3 protein is CASSYLNLAVDGYTF. The CDR3 DNA sequence: TGTGCCAGCAGTTATTTAAACTTGGCAGTAGATGGCTACACCTTC.

J is TRBJ2-7 and V is TRBV5-1, with 7 bases identical to TRBD1. The germline V gene encodes CDR1 SGHRS and CDR2 YFSETQ. V shed 2 bases, J shed 1 base, and the junction held 3 bases outside the gene matches. The CDR3 loop spans 14 amino acids. CDR3 bases: TGCGCCAGCAGCTTAGGGGACAGATCCTACGAGCAGTACTTC. This codes for CASSLGDRSYEQYF.

This chain connects TRBV5-1 to TRBJ1-5; 7 bases align to TRBD1. CDR1 SGHRS and CDR2 YFSETQ come from the germline V gene. With V trimmed by 4 bases and J by 3 bases, 7 bases remained unmatched. The CDR3 sequence is 15 residues long. The CDR3 spells CASSPWDSSNQPQHF. CDR3 nucleotide sequence: TGCGCCAGCAGCCCCTGGGACAGTTCCAATCAGCCCCAGCATTTT.